The T cell receptor (beta chain) under discussion was sequenced for a study of blood T cell repertoires in COVID-19. Background on the study: Both acute and convalescent COVID-19 samples were obtained from the United States, Italy and Spain. T cells, B-cell-depleted T cells, or PBMCs provided the cDNA or gDNA that served as material.

In the original processing: Reference gene primer amplification gave nucleated cell count estimates. Profiled with immunoSEQ multiplex PCR; TCRdb holds only in-frame clones, not every one. V, J and clone size derive from that table, while D and trimming were established from the DNA sequence. In the table there are hundreds of thousands of clones, roughly 80% of which are singletons. There are 14 residues in the CDR3. The V gene's germline CDR1 is DFQATT and CDR2 SNEGSKA (reference sequence). The V and J ends lost 3 bases and 4 bases respectively, with 13 bases between them. The TCR was taken from a woman in her 70s with active or convalescent COVID-19. V is TRBV20-1 and J is TRBJ2-1; D perhaps matches TRBD2 (6 bases). Sequenced sample: peripheral blood. The CDR3 loop reads CSASYLARYNEQFF. CDR3 DNA: TGCAGTGCTAGTTACCTAGCGAGATACAATGAGCAGTTCTTC.